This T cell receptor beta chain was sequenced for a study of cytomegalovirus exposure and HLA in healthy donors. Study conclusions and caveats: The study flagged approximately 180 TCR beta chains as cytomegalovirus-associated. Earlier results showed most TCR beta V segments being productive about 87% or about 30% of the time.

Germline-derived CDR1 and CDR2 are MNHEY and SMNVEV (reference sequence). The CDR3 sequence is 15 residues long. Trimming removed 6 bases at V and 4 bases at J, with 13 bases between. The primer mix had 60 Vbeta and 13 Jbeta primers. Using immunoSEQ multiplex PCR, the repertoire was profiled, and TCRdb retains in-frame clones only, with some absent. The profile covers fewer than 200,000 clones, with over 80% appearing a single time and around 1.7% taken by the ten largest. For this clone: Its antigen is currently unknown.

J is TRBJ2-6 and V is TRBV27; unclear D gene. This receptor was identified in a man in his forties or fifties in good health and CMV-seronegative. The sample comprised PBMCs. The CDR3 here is CASSPLGFGANVLTF. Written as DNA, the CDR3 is TGTGCCAGCAGCCCCCTCGGGTTCGGGGCCAACGTCCTGACTTTC.